This T cell receptor (beta chain) appears in the sequencing data of a study of OX40 agonist ivuxolimab in advanced cancers. Generated by immunoSEQ multiplex PCR, the TCRdb table keeps only in-frame clones and is missing some. The repertoire consists of roughly 57,000 clones, with 65% to 90% occurring once and the leading ten covering roughly 2.3%. The CDR3 runs 15 residues. Germline CDR1 SNHLY, CDR2 FYNNEI. V gave up 5 bases and J gave up 4 bases, with 18 bases separating them. This clonotype was sampled from an adult with an advanced solid tumor such as melanoma, head and neck, liver or kidney cancer. The sequenced sample was CD4+ or CD8+ T cells sorted from blood, obtained in a trial of the OX40 agonist ivuxolimab. The rearrangement uses TRBV2 and TRBJ2-7, with D perhaps TRBD2 (5 bases). For the CDR3, the DNA is TGTGCCAGCAGTTCTCCGGGAAGCCTCCTTTACGAGCAGTACTTC. It is translated as CASSSPGSLLYEQYF.